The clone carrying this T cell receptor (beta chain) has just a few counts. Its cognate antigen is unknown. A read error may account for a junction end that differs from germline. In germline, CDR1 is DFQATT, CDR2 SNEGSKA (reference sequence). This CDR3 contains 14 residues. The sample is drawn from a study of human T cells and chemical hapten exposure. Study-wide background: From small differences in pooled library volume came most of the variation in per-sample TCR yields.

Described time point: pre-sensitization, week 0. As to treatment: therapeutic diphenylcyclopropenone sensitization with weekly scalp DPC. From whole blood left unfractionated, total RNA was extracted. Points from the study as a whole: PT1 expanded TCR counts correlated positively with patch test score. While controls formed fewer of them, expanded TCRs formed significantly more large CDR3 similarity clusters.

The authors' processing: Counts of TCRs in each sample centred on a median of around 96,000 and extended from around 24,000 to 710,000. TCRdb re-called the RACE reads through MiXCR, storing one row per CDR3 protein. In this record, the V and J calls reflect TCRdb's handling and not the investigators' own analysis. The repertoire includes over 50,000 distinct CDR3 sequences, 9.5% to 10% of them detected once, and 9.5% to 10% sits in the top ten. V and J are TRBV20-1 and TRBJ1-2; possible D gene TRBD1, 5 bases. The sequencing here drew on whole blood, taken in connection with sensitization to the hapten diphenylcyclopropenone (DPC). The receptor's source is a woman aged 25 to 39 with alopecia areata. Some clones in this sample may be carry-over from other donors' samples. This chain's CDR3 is CSARPGPRRDGDTF. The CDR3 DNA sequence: TGCAGTGCTAGACCGGGACCCAGGCGGGATGGCGACACCTTC.